This T cell receptor (beta chain) came from a study of PD-1 blockade in classical Hodgkin lymphoma. TCRdb's copy holds only in-frame clones and misses some; the assay was immunoSEQ multiplex PCR. Among roughly 50,000 clones listed, around nine tenths were seen once. Trimming took off 0 bases at V and 4 bases at J, with 18 bases between the two ends. The CDR3 covers 18 residues. Germline V CDR1 and CDR2: SNHLY, FYNNEI. Described time point: cycle 4 day 1 (C4D1), after 6 weeks of nivolumab. Autologous stem cell transplantation was followed by relapse in every patient, and brentuximab vedotin exposure varied.

V and J are TRBV2 and TRBJ2-2; tentatively, D is TRBD1 or TRBD2 (5 bases each). This TCR was sampled from a human donor with classical Hodgkin lymphoma. Specimen: peripheral blood mononuclear cells (PBMCs), collected before the fourth cycle of nivolumab. The CDR3: CASSEAPGFPGRTGELFF. The DNA for the CDR3 is TGTGCCAGCAGTGAAGCCCCAGGATTCCCGGGACGCACCGGGGAGCTGTTTTTT.